Following are 13 T cell receptor beta chains from one sample sequenced in a study of cytomegalovirus exposure and HLA in healthy donors. The study ran its PCR with 60 Vbeta and 13 Jbeta primers. The method was immunoSEQ multiplex PCR; TCRdb's version includes in-frame clones alone and lacks a portion of them. Of about 210,000 clones in the sample, over 80% were seen once. The sequencing input was PBMCs. These receptors all stem from a man between 35 and 55 years old in good health and CMV-seropositive.

The genes are TRBV18 and TRBJ2-7, with 7 bases aligning to TRBD2. This CDR3 spans 18 amino acids. The V segment lost 3 bases and the J segment 0 bases; nucleotides outside the gene matches: 14. Looked up from germline, CDR1 is KGHSH and CDR2 is LQKENI. The DNA of the CDR3 is TGTGCCAGCTCACCTTCTCGTGGGGCTAGCGGTAGCTCCTACGAGCAGTACGTC. Protein: CASSPSRGASGSSYEQYV.

In its sample, this clone was seen a few times. The rearrangement joins TRBV27 to TRBJ2-7; weak D call: TRBD1 (6 bases). The CDR3 sequence is 14 residues long. Trimming cost V 5 bases and J 0 bases, with 11 bases left between them. Germline CDR1 reads MNHEY; CDR2 reads SMNVEV (reference sequence). The CDR3 DNA is TGTGCCAGCAGTCCCTGGGGGCTCTCCTACGAGCAGTACGTC. Translation gives CASSPWGLSYEQYV.

The J gene is TRBJ2-5, the V gene TRBV25-1, with a weak D call TRBD1 (5 bases). V dropped 2 bases and J dropped 5 bases, with 6 bases sitting between them. Germline V CDR1 and CDR2: MGHDK, SYGVNS. This CDR3 region has 12 residues. The CDR3 DNA reads TGTGCCAGCAGTGAACAGGGTGAGACCCAGTACTTC. It is translated as CASSEQGETQYF.

This clone occurred a few times. The rearrangement links TRBV5-1 to TRBJ2-5, with TRBD1 matching over 9 bases. This CDR3 comprises 17 residues. The ends lost 0 bases at V and 2 bases at J; junction bases unmatched: 8. CDR1 is SGHRS and CDR2 is YFSETQ in the germline V gene. CDR3 sequence: CASSLGRGTGLQETQYF. The CDR3 DNA follows: TGCGCCAGCAGCTTGGGTAGAGGGACAGGGTTGCAAGAGACCCAGTACTTC.

This clone was found once. The rearrangement uses TRBV11-3 and TRBJ1-2, with no clear D. V was pared by 1 base and J by 4 bases, with 7 bases between. The CDR3 has 13 residues. Germline assignment: CDR1 SGHNT and CDR2 YENEEA. In nucleotides, the CDR3 is TGTGCCAGCAGCTTAGGGAACAGCTATGGCTACACCTTC. Its protein is CASSLGNSYGYTF.

This chain joins TRBV11-3 and TRBJ2-1; 10 bases fit TRBD2. With 5 bases clipped from V and 4 bases from J, the junction kept 8 bases outside the gene matches. CDR1 and CDR2 from the germline V gene are SGHNT and YENEEA. This CDR3 has 16 residues. CDR3 nucleotide sequence: TGTGCCAGCAGCAAAAGGACTAGCGGTCTATACAATGAGCAGTTCTTC. This translates into CASSKRTSGLYNEQFF. The full variable domain, completed using reference TRBV11-3 and TRBJ2-1, is EAGVVQSPRYKIIEKKQPVAFWCNPISGHNTLYWYLQNLGQGPELLIRYENEEAVDDSQLPKDRFSAERLKGVDSTLKIQPAELGDSAVYLCASSKRTSGLYNEQFFGPGTRLTVL.

This chain links TRBV6-1 with TRBJ2-1; TRBD2 agrees at 15 bases. Germline values: CDR1 MNHNS, CDR2 SASEGT. CDR3 length: 18 amino acids. With 3 bases clipped from V and 5 bases from J, the junction kept 8 bases outside the gene matches. The CDR3: CASSERTSGRAPHNEQFF. In nucleotides, the CDR3 is TGTGCCAGCAGTGAGAGGACTAGCGGGAGGGCCCCCCACAATGAGCAGTTCTTC.

This clone was found a few times. This chain connects TRBV9 to TRBJ1-1, with 9 bases aligning to TRBD1. V gave up 1 base and J gave up 5 bases; unmatched junction bases: 6. From germline, CDR1 is SGDLS and CDR2 YYNGEE. There are 15 residues in the CDR3. The CDR3 loop is CASSVRNDRGTEAFF. DNA of the CDR3: TGTGCCAGCAGCGTAAGGAACGACAGGGGGACTGAAGCTTTCTTT.

The chain joins TRBV6-6 to TRBJ2-3, with TRBD1 matching over 7 bases. Trimming cost V 5 bases and J 3 bases; bases outside gene matches: 8. Germline loops: CDR1 MNHNY, CDR2 SVGAGI (reference sequence). The CDR3 has 15 residues. The CDR3, as DNA: TGTGCCAGCAGTCCACAGGGGCGAGTGACAGATACGCAGTATTTT. This codes for CASSPQGRVTDTQYF.

This chain links TRBV4-1 with TRBJ2-1; D gene unclear. Germline CDR1 reads MGHRA; CDR2 reads YSYEKL. The CDR3 has 16 amino acids. V was cut by 0 bases and J by 8 bases, with 17 bases left in between. In DNA form, the CDR3 reads TGCGCCAGCAGCCAAGAGATCGTTGTTGGGCGTCATGAGCAGTTCTTC. Translating gives CASSQEIVVGRHEQFF.

This chain uses TRBV5-8 with TRBJ2-1, with TRBD2 identical over 10 bases. Germline CDR1 SGHTS, CDR2 YDEGEE. V lost 2 bases to trimming and J lost 5 bases; unmatched junction nucleotides: 7. The CDR3 is 16 amino acids. The CDR3 here is CASSLPGTSANNEQFF. The DNA of the CDR3 is TGTGCCAGCAGCTTACCCGGGACTAGCGCGAACAATGAGCAGTTCTTC.

This sequence joins TRBV13 and TRBJ2-7, with TRBD1 matching 8 bases. The CDR3 is made up of 14 amino acids. V trimming: 0 bases; J trimming: 4 bases; junction bases outside the gene matches: 2. Germline CDR1 and CDR2: PRHDT and FYEKMQ (reference sequence). The CDR3 reads CASSLGQGVYEQYV. The CDR3 nucleotides are TGTGCCAGCAGCTTAGGACAGGGGGTTTACGAGCAGTACGTC.

The chain uses TRBV6-5 and TRBJ2-3; 8 bases fit TRBD1. Germline CDR1 reads MNHEY; CDR2 reads SVGAGI. This CDR3 has 15 amino acids. The trim removed 6 bases at V and 0 bases at J, leaving 5 bases unmatched. CDR3 region: CASRRQGSSTDTQYF. Here the CDR3 DNA reads TGTGCCAGCAGGCGACAGGGGTCTAGCACAGATACGCAGTATTTT.